These T cell receptor beta chains were read from a single sample in a study of shared clonotypes between healthy human individuals. The assay was immunoSEQ multiplex PCR, and TCRdb's table has in-frame clones only and misses some. The table has approximately 2,000,000 clones, under 95% seen once. The sequencing input was naive CD4+ T cells from PBMCs. The receptors were gathered from a man aged 18 to 29 in good health. Some clones in this sample may be carry-over from other donors' samples. The CDR3 runs from the conserved cysteine through the conserved F or W. A D gene is named only where the DNA matches it firmly.

>.|TRBJ2-7|TRBV6-1
CASSEAPGPAYEQYF
>.|TRBJ1-5|TRBV6-5
CASSSQGAWNQPQHF
>.|TRBJ1-2|TRBV21-1
CASSTLKGQGDGYTF
>.|TRBJ2-5|TRBV28
CASSFRAAVTQYF
>.|TRBJ2-3|TRBV5-4
CASSLVYTDTQYF
>.|TRBJ1-1|TRBV19
CASSLGHRNTEAFF
>TRBD1|TRBJ2-7|TRBV6-1
CASSAQGATTSYEQYF
>.|TRBJ1-1|TRBV6-1
CAGKRGDLDTEAFF
>.|TRBJ2-3|TRBV4-2
CASSQATGGTDTQYF
>TRBD2|TRBJ2-1|TRBV7-2
CASSLVGTSSYNEQFF
>TRBD1|TRBJ2-5|TRBV6-4
CASSETGTAQETQYF
>.|TRBJ1-1|TRBV19
CASSIRPRNTEAFF
>.|TRBJ2-1|TRBV9
CASNLGGSSYNEQFF
>TRBD1|TRBJ2-7|TRBV15
CATSRGDRVVSHEQYF
>.|TRBJ2-3|TRBV2
CASRARRGWGTDTQYF
>.|TRBJ2-3|TRBV29-1
CSVDGGASTDTQYF
>TRBD2|TRBJ2-3|TRBV4-2
CASSQDGTSGTDTQYF
>.|TRBJ1-1|TRBV11-2
CASSFVNTEAFF
>.|TRBJ2-7|TRBV2
CASNGGRLDYEQYF
>.|TRBJ1-5|TRBV19
CASSIIGQNQPQHF
>TRBD2|TRBJ2-7|TRBV11-3
CASSLGGSSYEQYF
>TRBD2|TRBJ2-4|TRBV27
CASSPPGGAAKNIQYF
>.|TRBJ2-2|TRBV6-1
CASSEQGPTGELFF
>TRBD1|TRBJ1-2|TRBV4-1
CASSHDIKEKGAPGYTF
>.|TRBJ1-4|TRBV6-1
CASIRGVDEKLFF
>TRBD1|TRBJ1-2|TRBV6-5
CASSYSYGTGAYGYTF
>.|TRBJ2-7|TRBV27
CASRSRDEQYF
>.|TRBJ1-5|TRBV5-1
CASSPRGGIRPQHF
>.|TRBJ1-2|TRBV30
CAWSREGSLYGYTF
>.|TRBJ2-7|TRBV6-1
CASRDDTVLGAEQYF
>TRBD2|TRBJ2-7|TRBV5-1
CASSWGLGGLAGVKQYF
>TRBD1|TRBJ2-1|TRBV18
CASSTTGTGFNEQFF
>TRBD1|TRBJ1-2|TRBV7-9
CASNTAPGQGADGYTF
>TRBD1|TRBJ2-7|TRBV5-1
CASSSGDRFYEQYF
>.|TRBJ1-1|TRBV7-6
CASSYREGIEAFF
>.|TRBJ2-2|TRBV7-3
CASSLMGGNTGELFF
>.|TRBJ1-2|TRBV5-5
CASSFQSALYGYTF
>TRBD2|TRBJ2-1|TRBV9
CASSVALAGESYNEQFF
>TRBD1|TRBJ1-1|TRBV7-3
CASSSGGADTEAFF
>TRBD2|TRBJ2-1|TRBV9
CASSVATGGGSGINEQFF
>TRBD1|TRBJ2-7|TRBV19
CASSRGTGNSYEQYF
>.|TRBJ2-7|TRBV11-2
CASSPRDYEQYF
>.|TRBJ1-2|TRBV10-3
CAISESGLYGYTF
>TRBD1|TRBJ2-7|TRBV5-1
CASTGQGSYEQYF
>.|TRBJ2-3|TRBV5-4
CASSLVGRGADTQYF
>TRBD2|TRBJ2-5|TRBV27
CASSNLRESGGETQYF
>TRBD1|TRBJ1-4|TRBV5-1
CASSSRGLYEKLFF
>TRBD1|TRBJ1-1|TRBV6-1
CASSDQQGTTEAFF